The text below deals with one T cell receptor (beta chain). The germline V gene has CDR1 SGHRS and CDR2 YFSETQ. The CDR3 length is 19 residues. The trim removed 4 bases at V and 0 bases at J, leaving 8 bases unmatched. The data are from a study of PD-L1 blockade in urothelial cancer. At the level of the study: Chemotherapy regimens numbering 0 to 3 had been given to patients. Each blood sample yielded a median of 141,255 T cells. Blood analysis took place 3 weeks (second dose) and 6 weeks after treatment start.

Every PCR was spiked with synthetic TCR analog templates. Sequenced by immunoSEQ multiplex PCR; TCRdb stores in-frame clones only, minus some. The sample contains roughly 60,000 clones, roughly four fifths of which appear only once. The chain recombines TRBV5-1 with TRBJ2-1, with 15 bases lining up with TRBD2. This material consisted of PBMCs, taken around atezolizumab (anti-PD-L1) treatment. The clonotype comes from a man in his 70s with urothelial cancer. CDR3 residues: CASSPGLAGGLGSYNEQFF. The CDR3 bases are TGCGCCAGCAGCCCGGGACTAGCGGGAGGCCTAGGCTCCTACAATGAGCAGTTCTTC.